This entry is about one T cell receptor (beta chain). The antigen remains unidentified. The CDR3 end shows no conserved phenylalanine or tryptophan, and so a read error is likely. Constant-region priming of around 490 ng total RNA yielded TCR beta cDNA. Researchers made the TCR beta libraries by running three nested multiplex PCR rounds with slightly modified ARM-PCR. The first two PCR rounds used TRBV1-TRBV30 primers with a Cbeta primer, approximately 10 cycles each. MiXCR, run by TCRdb on the multiplex PCR reads, gives a single entry per CDR3 protein. The sample contains tens of thousands of distinct CDR3 sequences, about 80% of which appear only once. The record originates from a study of tumor-infiltrating lymphocytes in primary liver carcinoma. On the study more broadly: Tissue type made little difference to sample yields of roughly 3.65 to 8 million productive TCRbeta reads.

The roughly 17-32 mg bulk tissue piece was not sorted before simultaneous RNA and DNA extraction. Study-wide points: When set against blood, tumors had a significantly higher top-250-clone fraction (p = 0.039).

V gave up 4 bases and J gave up 4 bases, with 7 bases separating them. This CDR3 region has 12 residues. The germline V gene has CDR1 ENHRY and CDR2 SYGVKD. This receptor was obtained from a man in his forties or fifties with primary liver carcinoma and hepatitis B virus infection. The V and J genes are TRBV10-3 and TRBJ1-2, with a tentative D call TRBD1 (5 bases). Material: liver tumor tissue from sampling region 2. Indicated subset: tumor region T2, inferior pole. CDR3 DNA: TGTGCCATCAGTGCGGGGGGCTATGGCTACACCTAC. It yields the protein CAISAGGYGYTY.